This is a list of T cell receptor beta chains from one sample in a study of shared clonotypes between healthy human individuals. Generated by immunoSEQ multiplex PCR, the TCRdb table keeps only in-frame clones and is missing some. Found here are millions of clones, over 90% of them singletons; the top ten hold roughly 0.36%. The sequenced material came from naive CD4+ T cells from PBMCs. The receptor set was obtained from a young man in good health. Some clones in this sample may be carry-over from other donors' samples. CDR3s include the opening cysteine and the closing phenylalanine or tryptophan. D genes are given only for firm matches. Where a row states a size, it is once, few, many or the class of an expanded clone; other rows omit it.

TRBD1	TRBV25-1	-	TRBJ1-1	TGTGCCAGCAGTGATCGAGACAGGGTTGTAAACACTGAAGCTTTCTTT	CASSDRDRVVNTEAFF
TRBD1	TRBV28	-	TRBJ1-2	TGTGCCAGCGGGGGACAGGGCCTAACTAACTATGGCTACACCTTC	CASGGQGLTNYGYTF
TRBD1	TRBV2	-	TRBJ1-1	TGTGCCAGCAGTGGACAGGGAATGAACACTGAAGCTTTCTTT	CASSGQGMNTEAFF
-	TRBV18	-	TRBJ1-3	TGTGCCAGCTCACCACCGAGCACTCATGGAAACACCATATATTTT	CASSPPSTHGNTIYF
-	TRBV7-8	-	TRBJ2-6	TGTGCCAGCGACCCCTTGGGGGGAGCCTTTTCTGGGGCCAACGTCCTGACTTTC	CASDPLGGAFSGANVLTF
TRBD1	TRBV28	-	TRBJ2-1	TGTGCCAGCAGTTCGGGACAGCTCAATGAGCAGTTCTTC	CASSSGQLNEQFF
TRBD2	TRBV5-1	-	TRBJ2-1	TGCGCCAGCAGCGTCGCCCCGGCACTAGCGGCAACCAATGAGCAGTTCTTC	CASSVAPALAATNEQFF
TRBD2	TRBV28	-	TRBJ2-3	TGTGCCAGCAGGACTAGCGGGAGAGGGAGCGCAGATACGCAGTATTTT	CASRTSGRGSADTQYF
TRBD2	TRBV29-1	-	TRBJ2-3	TGCAGCGTTGGGGGTCGCGGGAGAACAGATACGCAGTATTTT	CSVGGRGRTDTQYF
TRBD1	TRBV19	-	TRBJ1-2	TGTGCCATCCCCGAGACAGGGAACTATGGCTACACCTTC	CAIPETGNYGYTF
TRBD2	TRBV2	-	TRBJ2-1	TGTGCCAGCACAGCGGGAGAGATAGAGCAGTTCTTC	CASTAGEIEQFF
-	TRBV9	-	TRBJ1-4	TGTGCCAGCAGCCCACAAGGACAGTCAACTAATGAAAAACTGTTTTTT	CASSPQGQSTNEKLFF
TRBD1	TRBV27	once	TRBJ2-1	TGTGCCAGCAGATGGACGGGACAGGTCACCAATGAGCAGTTCTTC	CASRWTGQVTNEQFF
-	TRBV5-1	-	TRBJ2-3	TGCGCCAGCAGCTTGTCGGGGACAGATACGCAGTATTTT	CASSLSGTDTQYF
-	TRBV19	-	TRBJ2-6	TGTGCCAGTGCGAGCCTCTCTGGGGCCAACGTCCTGACTTTC	CASASLSGANVLTF
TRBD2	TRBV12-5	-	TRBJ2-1	TGTGCTAGTGGTTGGAGCGGGAGGGTTTTTGAGCAGTTCTTC	CASGWSGRVFEQFF
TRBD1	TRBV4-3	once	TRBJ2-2	TGCGCCAGCAGAAACCACAGGGGGGCCGGGGAGCTGTTTTTT	CASRNHRGAGELFF
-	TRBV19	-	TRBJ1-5	TGTGCCAGTAACCGGGACAGCAATCAGCCCCAGCATTTT	CASNRDSNQPQHF
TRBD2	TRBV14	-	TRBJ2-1	TGTGCCAGCAGCCAAGGTCGAGCGGGAGTTGCGCAGTTCTTC	CASSQGRAGVAQFF
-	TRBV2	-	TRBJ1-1	TGTGCCAGCAGTGACAGGACAGTGAACACTGAAGCTTTCTTT	CASSDRTVNTEAFF
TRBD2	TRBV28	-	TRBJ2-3	TGTGCCAGCAGTTTGGGAGGGAGTGGTGAAGATACGCAGTATTTT	CASSLGGSGEDTQYF
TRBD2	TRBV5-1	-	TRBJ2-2	TGCGCCAGCAGCTTGGGTCCTCTAGCGGGAGTGGCCGGGGAGCTGTTTTTT	CASSLGPLAGVAGELFF
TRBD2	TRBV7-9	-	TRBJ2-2	TGTGCCAGCAGCGCGGGACTAGCGGGGAACACCGGGGAGCTGTTTTTT	CASSAGLAGNTGELFF
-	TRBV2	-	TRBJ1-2	TGTGCCAGCCTAGAGGTTACAGGAACCTATGGCTACACCTTC	CASLEVTGTYGYTF
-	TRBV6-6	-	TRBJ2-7	TGTGCCAGCAGTTACGCATCTACAGGTCTTGGGTACGAGCAGTACTTC	CASSYASTGLGYEQYF
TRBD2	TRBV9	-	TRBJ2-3	TGTGCCAGCAGCCCCCGGGGGGGGGACCCGGGCACAGATACGCAGTATTTT	CASSPRGGDPGTDTQYF
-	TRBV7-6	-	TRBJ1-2	TGTGCCAGCAGCCCCGGGTGGGGAAACTATGGCTACACCTTC	CASSPGWGNYGYTF
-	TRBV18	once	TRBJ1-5	TGTGCCAGCTCTCCGGGGGGGGGCGGCAATCAGCCCCAGCATTTT	CASSPGGGGNQPQHF
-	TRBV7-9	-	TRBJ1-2	TGTGCCAGCAGCTTGGGATACAACTATGGCTACACCTTC	CASSLGYNYGYTF
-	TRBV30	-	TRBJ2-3	TGTGCCTGGACCTACCCGCGTATGGCGCCAGATACGCAGTATTTT	CAWTYPRMAPDTQYF
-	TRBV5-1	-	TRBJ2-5	TGCGCCAGCAGCGGGGGGACCCAAGAGACCCAGTACTTC	CASSGGTQETQYF
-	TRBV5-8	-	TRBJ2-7	TGTGCCAGCAGCCGGACAAGGGCCGAGCAGTACTTC	CASSRTRAEQYF
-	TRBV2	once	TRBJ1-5	TGTGCCAGCAGTGAAGCGACGGCAGCCGTCCCTAGCAATCAGCCCCAGCATTTT	CASSEATAAVPSNQPQHF
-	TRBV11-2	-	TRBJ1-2	TGTGCCAGCAGCTACCGGGTCAGAGGGTCCCACTATGGCTACACCTTC	CASSYRVRGSHYGYTF
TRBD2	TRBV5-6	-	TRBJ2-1	TGTGCCAGCAGCTTGCATCTAGCGGGAGGCTACAATGAGCAGTTCTTC	CASSLHLAGGYNEQFF
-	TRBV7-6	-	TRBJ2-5	TGTGCCAGCAGCTTGAGGGGGTTTCAAGAGACCCAGTACTTC	CASSLRGFQETQYF
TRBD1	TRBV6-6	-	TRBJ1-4	TGTGCCAGCAAACTCCATCAGGGGGCCCCAAAACTGTTTTTT	CASKLHQGAPKLFF
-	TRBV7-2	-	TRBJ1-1	TGTGCCAGCACCTGGGGGGGAATGAACACTGAAGCTTTCTTT	CASTWGGMNTEAFF
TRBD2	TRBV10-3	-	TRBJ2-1	TGTGCCATCAGGCCGATTGCGGGAGTGTACAATGAGCAGTTCTTC	CAIRPIAGVYNEQFF
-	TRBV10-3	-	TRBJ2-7	TGTGCCATCACCCCGGGGGAGTCCTACGAGCAGTACTTC	CAITPGESYEQYF
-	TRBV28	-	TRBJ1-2	TGTGCCAGCAGTCCACCCCGGGACGGAACGCGAGGCTACACCTTC	CASSPPRDGTRGYTF
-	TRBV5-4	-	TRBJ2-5	TGTGCCAGCAGCTTCCCATTTAGCGGTGGGGCAGAGACCCAGTACTTC	CASSFPFSGGAETQYF
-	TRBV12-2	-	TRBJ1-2	TGTGCAAGTCGCTTATACAGGGCAAACTATGGCTACACCTTC	CASRLYRANYGYTF
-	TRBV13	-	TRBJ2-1	TGTGCCAGCAGCTTAGACGGGAGCTCCTACAATGAGCAGTTCTTC	CASSLDGSSYNEQFF
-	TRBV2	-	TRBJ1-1	TGTGCCAGCAGTGAAACAGGGATAAACACTGAAGCTTTCTTT	CASSETGINTEAFF
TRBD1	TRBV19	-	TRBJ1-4	TGTGCCAGTAGTCTCACAGGGGGGCGCGATAGTGAAAAACTGTTTTTT	CASSLTGGRDSEKLFF
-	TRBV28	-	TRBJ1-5	TGTGCCAGCAGGGGGTCTCTAGGAGTAAATCAGCCCCAGCATTTT	CASRGSLGVNQPQHF
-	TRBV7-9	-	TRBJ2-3	TGTGCCAGCAGCTTAGGAAACACAGGGGATACGCAGTATTTT	CASSLGNTGDTQYF
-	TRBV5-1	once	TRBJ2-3	TGCGCCAGCACCACAGCGGGTGATACGCAGTATTTT	CASTTAGDTQYF
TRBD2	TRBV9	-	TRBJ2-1	TGTGCCAGCAGCGTAAACTCCGGGACTAGCTTTTACAATGAGCAGTTCTTC	CASSVNSGTSFYNEQFF
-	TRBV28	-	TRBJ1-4	TGTGCCAGCAGCCTGCGGGGTTTAAAGGAAAAACTGTTTTTT	CASSLRGLKEKLFF
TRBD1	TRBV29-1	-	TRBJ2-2	TGCAGCGTTGGGCCAGGACAGGGACGAACCGGGGAGCTGTTTTTT	CSVGPGQGRTGELFF
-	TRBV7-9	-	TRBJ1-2	TGTGCCAGCAGCTACGATTTTCTTACAGGGAACTATGGCTACACCTTC	CASSYDFLTGNYGYTF
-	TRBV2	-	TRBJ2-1	TGTGCCAGCAGTGAAGACAGGGCCTTCTACAATGAGCAGTTCTTC	CASSEDRAFYNEQFF